This TCR beta chain was captured in a study of T cells in Graves' hyperthyroidism and ophthalmopathy. CDR1 and CDR2 from the germline V gene are MDHEN and SYDVKM. V was clipped by 6 bases and J by 8 bases; unmatched bases: 8. The CDR3 has 15 amino acids. This clonotype was observed at least ten times. Its antigen is unidentified. RNA transcripts provided the source from which TCR beta CDR3 regions were amplified. RT-PCR in the first round (using the HTBI primer set) targeted the TCR CDR3. TCRdb fed the multiplex PCR reads into MiXCR, producing one record per CDR3 protein. The sample consists of some 98,000 distinct CDR3 sequences, 35% to 45% of them appearing once. Together with thyroid ultrasound, orbital computed tomography, serum thyroxine and TRAb, clinical symptoms were used for diagnoses. General study results and limits: The model foresaw ophthalmopathy a median roughly 6.5 months prior to onset.

This TCR derives from a woman aged 25 to 39 with Graves' hyperthyroidism. The rearrangement uses TRBV28 and TRBJ2-2; 11 nucleotides align to TRBD2. The sequencing input was peripheral blood or thyroid tissue (not recorded which). DNA of the CDR3: TGTGCCAGCAGGTGGCTAGCGGGAGGAATGGGGGAGCTGTTTTTT. It yields the protein CASRWLAGGMGELFF.